This T cell receptor (beta chain) is from a study of shared clonotypes between healthy human individuals. This CDR3 contains 16 residues. Data came from immunoSEQ multiplex PCR; TCRdb stores just in-frame clones and leaves some out. The sample carries 1.5 million to 1.9 million clones, approximately 98% recorded once. The clonotype originates from a man aged 25 to 45 in good health. Specimen: naive CD4+ T cells sorted from blood. Subset defined: CD45RA+ positively selected. V is TRBV12-1 and J is TRBJ1-4. TRBV12-1 is designated a pseudogene. CDR3 residues: CASSWSSGEWSEKLFF. In nucleotides, the CDR3 is TGTGCCAGCAGCTGGAGCAGTGGGGAATGGTCTGAAAAACTGTTTTTT.